Shown below are 12 T cell receptor beta chains from a single sample sequenced in a study of CXCR3-negative and CXCR3-positive naive CD8 T cells. Study-wide findings and caveats: CXCR3-positive naive cells had more hydrophobic TRB CDR3s than CXCR3-negative naive cells.

Which antigens these TCRs recognize remains unknown. Each TRB cDNA library was prepared by 5' RACE (with UMI labels). Reanalyzing the 5' RACE reads, TCRdb keeps one entry per CDR3 protein, without DNA. The ten top clones account for 1.2%, within a sample of several thousand distinct CDR3 sequences. The sample consisted of naive CXCR3+ CD8+ T cells from blood. Subset noted: CD45RO-CCR7+CD27+CD95- naive CD8+ T cells expressing CXCR3 (TNR3+). The receptors shown here come from a human donor in good health. Some clones in this sample may be carry-over from other donors' samples.

The CDR3 reads CSARDRDRTYEQYF. The rearrangement uses TRBV20-1 and TRBJ2-7; TCRdb's D gene call, TRBD1, goes unchecked for lack of DNA. CDR3 size: 14 residues. CDR1 and CDR2 from the germline V gene are DFQATT and SNEGSKA (reference sequence).

This clonotype is labeled medium-sized based on frequency. The chain employs TRBV25-1 and TRBJ1-1; TCRdb's D call of TRBD1 is untestable without DNA. There are 17 residues in the CDR3. CDR1 and CDR2 from the germline V gene are MGHDK and SYGVNS. The CDR3: CASRTSDRGELNTEAFF.

The chain has TRBV5-1 and TRBJ2-3. Per germline, CDR1 SGHRS and CDR2 YFSETQ. The CDR3 has 14 residues. Here the CDR3 reads CASSSRTGLDTQYF.

The V and J genes are TRBV25-1 and TRBJ1-1; TCRdb's assignment of TRBD1 cannot be checked, as there is no DNA. Germline V gene lookup returns CDR1 MGHDK and CDR2 SYGVNS. This CDR3 has 15 amino acids. Here the CDR3 reads CASSSQSDRVYEAFF.

The rearrangement joins TRBV28 to TRBJ2-5. The germline CDR1 and CDR2 sequences are MDHEN and SYDVKM. The CDR3 has 13 amino acids. The CDR3 protein is CASSSDGGETQYF.

This clonotype is classed as medium-sized by frequency. The genes are TRBV5-1 and TRBJ2-1; TCRdb picks TRBD1, but there is no DNA to check that call. The CDR3 extends over 16 amino acids. CDR1 and CDR2 from the germline V gene are SGHRS and YFSETQ. CDR3 loop: CASSPGQLETYNEQFF.

Considering frequency, this clonotype is medium-sized. The chain carries TRBV6-2 or TRBV6-3 and TRBJ2-1; TCRdb proposes TRBD2, but this gene call is untestable without DNA. The germline V gene encodes CDR1 MNHEY and CDR2 SVGEGT. This CDR3 region has 18 residues. The CDR3 loop is CASSPRSVRGSLPLEQFF.

The chain joins TRBV13 to TRBJ1-1. There are 13 residues in the CDR3. Germline V CDR1 and CDR2: PRHDT, FYEKMQ (reference sequence). The CDR3 reads CASSLGRGYEAFF.

This chain connects TRBV10-3 to TRBJ2-1; TCRdb's assignment of TRBD2 cannot be checked, as there is no DNA. The CDR3 covers 15 residues. CDR1 is ENHRY and CDR2 is SYGVKD in the germline V gene. CDR3 loop: CASGDGTFPRNEQFF.

CDR3 sequence: CAISDPGLDTEAFF. This sequence joins TRBV10-3 and TRBJ1-1. The germline V gene has CDR1 ENHRY and CDR2 SYGVKD. The length of the CDR3 is 14 residues.

This clonotype is labeled medium-sized based on frequency. The V and J genes are TRBV7-2 and TRBJ2-3; TCRdb's D call, TRBD2, is unchecked because there is no DNA. CDR3 size: 15 residues. The germline CDR1 and CDR2 sequences are SGHTA and FQGNSA. The chain's CDR3 is CASSPLAGGPDTQYF.

The rearrangement links TRBV9 to TRBJ1-5; TCRdb returns TRBD1, unconfirmable since there is no DNA. Germline CDR1 SGDLS, CDR2 YYNGEE. CDR3 size: 15 residues. The CDR3 region is CASSVGGGADQPQHF.